This entry describes one TCR beta chain. Its matching antigen is unknown. This sample stems from a study of cytomegalovirus exposure and HLA in healthy donors. General study points: One variant, a missense change in DCLRE1C, was linked in a later analysis to TCR beta V- and J-gene trimming. The study assumed roughly uniform donor sequencing depth for presence/absence analyses.

The germline gives CDR1 SEHNR, CDR2 FQNEAQ (reference sequence). J gave up 3 bases and V 4 bases, and 10 bases lay outside the gene matches. The CDR3 length is 16 residues. PCR primers comprised 60 Vbeta and 13 Jbeta primers. Clones were read by immunoSEQ multiplex PCR, and TCRdb kept only the in-frame ones, dropping some. This sample has under 150,000 clones, with 75% to 85% found just once. J is TRBJ2-7 and V is TRBV7-9, with 9 bases lining up with TRBD1. Sequencing was performed on PBMCs. This TCR came from a female donor in good health and CMV-seronegative. The DNA for the CDR3 is TGTGCCAGCAGCTCCACAGGGGGCCTTCTGTTCTACGAGCAGTACTTC. It encodes CASSSTGGLLFYEQYF.